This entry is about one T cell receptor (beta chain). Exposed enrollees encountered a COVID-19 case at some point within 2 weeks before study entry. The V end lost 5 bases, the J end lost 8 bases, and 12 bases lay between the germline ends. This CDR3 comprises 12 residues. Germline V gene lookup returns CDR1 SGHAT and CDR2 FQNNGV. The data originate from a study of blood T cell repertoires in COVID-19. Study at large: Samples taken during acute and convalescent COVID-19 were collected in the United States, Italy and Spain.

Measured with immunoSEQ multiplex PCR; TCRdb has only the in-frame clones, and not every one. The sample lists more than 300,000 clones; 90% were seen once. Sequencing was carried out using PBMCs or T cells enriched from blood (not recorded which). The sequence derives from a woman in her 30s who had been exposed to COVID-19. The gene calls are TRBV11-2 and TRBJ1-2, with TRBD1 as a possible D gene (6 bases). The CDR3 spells CASSIRGGGYTF. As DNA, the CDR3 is TGTGCCAGCAGCATCAGGGGTGGGGGCTACACCTTC.